This entry concerns a single TCR beta chain. The antigen is not known. Sequencing was at deep level. The material for each subset, its genomic DNA, was split evenly across several immunoSEQ plates. Here immunoSEQ multiplex PCR was the method, and the copy in TCRdb shows in-frame clones only, minus some. The sample has 2 million to 2.5 million clones, about 92% seen once; the top ten hold about 0.39%. This record comes from a study of shared clonotypes between healthy human individuals. Overall study results and limits: Depth of sequencing was expected to influence donor clonotype sharing.

The CDR3 spans 15 residues. The germline V gene encodes CDR1 SNHLY and CDR2 FYNNEI. V shed 6 bases and J 6 bases; nucleotides not matched to a gene: 12. Sequencing was performed on naive CD4+ T cells from PBMCs. Described subset: CD45RA+ positively selected. The chain joins TRBV2 to TRBJ2-7, with TRBD1 matching over 9 bases. This clonotype originated in a man aged 18 to 29 in good health. Some clones in this sample may be carry-over from other donors' samples. The CDR3 is CASRPGTGTFGEQYF. The CDR3 DNA is TGTGCCAGCAGACCCGGGACAGGGACCTTCGGCGAGCAGTACTTC. The full variable domain, in which reference TRBV2 and TRBJ2-7 provide the parts outside the CDR3, is EPEVTQTPSHQVTQMGQEVILRCVPISNHLYFYWYRQILGQKVEFLVSFYNNEISEKSEIFDDQFSVERPDGSNFTLKIRSTKLEDSAMYFCASRPGTGTFGEQYFGPGTRLTVT.